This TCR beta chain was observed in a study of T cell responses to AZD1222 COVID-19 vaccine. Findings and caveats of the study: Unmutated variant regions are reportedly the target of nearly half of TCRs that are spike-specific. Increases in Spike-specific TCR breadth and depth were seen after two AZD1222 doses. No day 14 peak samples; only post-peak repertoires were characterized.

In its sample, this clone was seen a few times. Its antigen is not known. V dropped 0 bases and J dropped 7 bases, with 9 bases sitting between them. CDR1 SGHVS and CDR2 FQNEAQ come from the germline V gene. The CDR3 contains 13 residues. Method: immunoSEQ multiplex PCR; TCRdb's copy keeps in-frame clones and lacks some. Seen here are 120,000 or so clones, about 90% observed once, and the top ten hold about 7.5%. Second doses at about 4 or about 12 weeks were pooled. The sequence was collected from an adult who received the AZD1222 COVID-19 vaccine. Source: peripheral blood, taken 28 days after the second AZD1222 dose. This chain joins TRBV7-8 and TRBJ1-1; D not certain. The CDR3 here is CASSLAGKVEAFF. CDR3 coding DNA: TGTGCCAGCAGCTTAGCTGGGAAGGTTGAAGCTTTCTTT.